In this sample, the clone carrying this T cell receptor beta chain turned up once. This sample is part of a study of T cells in pancreatic ductal adenocarcinoma. CDR3 length: 17 amino acids. Germline V gives CDR1 KGHSH, CDR2 LQKENI. The V gene lost 4 bases and the J gene lost 6 bases, with 23 bases spanning the gap. Surgery without prior neoadjuvant therapy was the treatment of the selected pancreatic ductal adenocarcinoma patients. Assay used: immunoSEQ multiplex PCR; TCRdb lists only in-frame clones, some missing. The repertoire includes 30,000 or so clones, approximately 90% of them detected once, and 2.2% sits in the top ten.

The rearrangement joins TRBV18 to TRBJ2-3, with a tentative D call TRBD1 (6 bases). Material for sequencing was PBMCs. This clonotype was sampled from a human donor with pancreatic ductal adenocarcinoma. The CDR3 is CASSLRQASSSSDTQYF. Written as DNA, the CDR3 is TGTGCCAGCTCACTCCGACAGGCGAGTTCTTCCTCGGATACGCAGTATTTT.